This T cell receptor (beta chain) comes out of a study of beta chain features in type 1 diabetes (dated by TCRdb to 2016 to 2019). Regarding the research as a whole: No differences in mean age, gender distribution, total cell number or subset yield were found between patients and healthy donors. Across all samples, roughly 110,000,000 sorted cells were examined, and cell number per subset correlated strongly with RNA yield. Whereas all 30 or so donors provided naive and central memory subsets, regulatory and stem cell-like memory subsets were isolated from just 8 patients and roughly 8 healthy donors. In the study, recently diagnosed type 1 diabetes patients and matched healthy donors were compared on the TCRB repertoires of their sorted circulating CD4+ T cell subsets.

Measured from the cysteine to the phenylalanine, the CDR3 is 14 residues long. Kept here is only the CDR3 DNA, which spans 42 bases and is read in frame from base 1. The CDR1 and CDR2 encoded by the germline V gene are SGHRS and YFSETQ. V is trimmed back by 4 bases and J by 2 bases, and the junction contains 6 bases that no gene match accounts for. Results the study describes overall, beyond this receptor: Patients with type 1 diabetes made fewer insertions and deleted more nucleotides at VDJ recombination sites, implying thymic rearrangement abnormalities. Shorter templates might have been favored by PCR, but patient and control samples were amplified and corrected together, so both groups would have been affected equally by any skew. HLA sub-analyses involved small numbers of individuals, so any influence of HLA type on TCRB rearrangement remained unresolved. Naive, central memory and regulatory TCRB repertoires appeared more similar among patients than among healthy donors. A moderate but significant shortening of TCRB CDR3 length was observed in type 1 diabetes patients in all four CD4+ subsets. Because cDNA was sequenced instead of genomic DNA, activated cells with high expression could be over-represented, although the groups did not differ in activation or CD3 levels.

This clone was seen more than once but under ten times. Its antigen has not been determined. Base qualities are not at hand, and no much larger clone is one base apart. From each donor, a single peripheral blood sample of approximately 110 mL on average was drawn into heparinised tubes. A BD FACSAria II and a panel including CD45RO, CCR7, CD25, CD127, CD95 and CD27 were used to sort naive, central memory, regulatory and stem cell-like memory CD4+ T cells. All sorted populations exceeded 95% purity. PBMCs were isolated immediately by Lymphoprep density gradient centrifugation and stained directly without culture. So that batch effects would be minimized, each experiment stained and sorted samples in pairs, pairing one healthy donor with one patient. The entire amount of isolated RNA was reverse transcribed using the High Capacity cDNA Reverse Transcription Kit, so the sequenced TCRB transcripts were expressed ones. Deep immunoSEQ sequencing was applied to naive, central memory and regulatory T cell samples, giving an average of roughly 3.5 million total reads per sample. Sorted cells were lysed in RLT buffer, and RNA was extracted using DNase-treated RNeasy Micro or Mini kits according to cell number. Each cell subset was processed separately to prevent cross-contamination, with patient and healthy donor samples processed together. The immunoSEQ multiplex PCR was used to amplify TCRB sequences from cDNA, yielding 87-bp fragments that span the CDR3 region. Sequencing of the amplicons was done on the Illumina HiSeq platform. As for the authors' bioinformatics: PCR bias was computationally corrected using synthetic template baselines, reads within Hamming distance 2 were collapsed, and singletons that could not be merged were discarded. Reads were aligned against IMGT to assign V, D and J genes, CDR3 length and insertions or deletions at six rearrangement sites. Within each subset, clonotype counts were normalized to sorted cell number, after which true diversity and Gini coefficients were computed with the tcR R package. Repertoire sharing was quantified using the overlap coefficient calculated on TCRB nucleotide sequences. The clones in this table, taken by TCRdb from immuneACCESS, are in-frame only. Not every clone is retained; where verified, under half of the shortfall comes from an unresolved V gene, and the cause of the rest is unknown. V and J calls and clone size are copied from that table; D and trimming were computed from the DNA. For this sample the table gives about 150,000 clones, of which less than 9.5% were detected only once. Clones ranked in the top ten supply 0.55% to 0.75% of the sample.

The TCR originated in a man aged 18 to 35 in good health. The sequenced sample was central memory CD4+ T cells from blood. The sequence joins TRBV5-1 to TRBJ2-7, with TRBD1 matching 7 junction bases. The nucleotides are TGCGCCAGCAGCCTGGGGACAGACACCTACGAGCAGTACTTC. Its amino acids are CASSLGTDTYEQYF.